Listed below are T cell receptor beta chains from one sample, sequenced in a study of OX40 agonist ivuxolimab in advanced cancers. Data came from immunoSEQ multiplex PCR; TCRdb stores just in-frame clones and leaves some out. Of around 95,000 clones in the sample, around nine tenths were seen once. The material was CD4+ or CD8+ T cells sorted from blood, obtained in a trial of the OX40 agonist ivuxolimab. These receptor sequences come from an adult with an advanced solid tumor such as melanoma, head and neck, liver or kidney cancer. CDR3s include the opening cysteine and the closing phenylalanine or tryptophan. Each record gives: D gene, J gene, clone size, V gene, CDR3 protein, CDR3 DNA. D genes are given only for firm matches. Not every row has a clone size; where given, it reads once, few, many or a size class.

d_gene: -; j_gene: TRBJ1-2; abundance: -; v_gene: TRBV5-6; CDR3aa: CASSLIQADSTYGYTF; CDR3nt: TGTGCCAGCAGCTTGATCCAGGCGGACAGTACCTATGGCTACACCTTC
d_gene: -; j_gene: TRBJ1-1; abundance: -; v_gene: TRBV9; CDR3aa: CASSAQQRSEAFF; CDR3nt: TGTGCCAGCAGCGCCCAACAGCGTTCTGAAGCTTTCTTT
d_gene: TRBD2; j_gene: TRBJ2-1; abundance: -; v_gene: TRBV7-3; CDR3aa: CASSLGAGGTSGVGEQFF; CDR3nt: TGTGCCAGCAGCTTAGGGGCTGGCGGGACTAGCGGGGTAGGTGAGCAGTTCTTC
d_gene: -; j_gene: TRBJ2-3; abundance: -; v_gene: TRBV7-2; CDR3aa: CASSLVASSDTQYF; CDR3nt: TGTGCCAGCAGCTTAGTGGCTAGCTCAGATACGCAGTATTTT
d_gene: -; j_gene: TRBJ1-5; abundance: -; v_gene: TRBV6-1; CDR3aa: CASSGASNQPQHF; CDR3nt: TGTGCCAGCAGTGGAGCTAGCAATCAGCCCCAGCATTTT
d_gene: -; j_gene: TRBJ1-3; abundance: -; v_gene: TRBV5-1; CDR3aa: CASSLAGPGNTIYF; CDR3nt: TGCGCCAGCAGCTTGGCCGGACCTGGAAACACCATATATTTT
d_gene: TRBD1; j_gene: TRBJ2-5; abundance: -; v_gene: TRBV7-6; CDR3aa: CASSRSWTGGETQYF; CDR3nt: TGTGCCAGCAGCCGATCGTGGACAGGGGGGGAGACCCAGTACTTC
d_gene: TRBD2; j_gene: TRBJ2-2; abundance: -; v_gene: TRBV13; CDR3aa: CASSLGTSGRSNTGELFF; CDR3nt: TGTGCCAGCAGCTTAGGAACTAGCGGGCGGTCAAACACCGGGGAGCTGTTTTTT
d_gene: TRBD2; j_gene: TRBJ2-1; abundance: -; v_gene: TRBV7-8; CDR3aa: CASSSAGGPVNEQFF; CDR3nt: TGTGCCAGCAGCTCAGCGGGGGGGCCAGTTAATGAGCAGTTCTTC
d_gene: TRBD2; j_gene: TRBJ2-2; abundance: -; v_gene: TRBV5-5; CDR3aa: CASSKPSGTYTGELFF; CDR3nt: TGTGCCAGCAGCAAACCTAGCGGGACGTACACCGGGGAGCTGTTTTTT
d_gene: -; j_gene: TRBJ2-7; abundance: -; v_gene: TRBV9; CDR3aa: CASSPMLGSYEQYF; CDR3nt: TGTGCCAGCAGCCCCATGTTGGGGTCCTACGAGCAGTACTTC
d_gene: TRBD1; j_gene: TRBJ2-2; abundance: -; v_gene: TRBV5-1; CDR3aa: CASSSQGQRAGELFF; CDR3nt: TGCGCCAGCAGCTCCCAGGGACAGAGGGCCGGGGAGCTGTTTTTT
d_gene: -; j_gene: TRBJ1-2; abundance: few; v_gene: TRBV10-3; CDR3aa: CAIGDYGYTF; CDR3nt: TGTGCCATCGGTGACTATGGCTACACCTTC
d_gene: TRBD1; j_gene: TRBJ1-5; abundance: -; v_gene: TRBV7-8; CDR3aa: CASSLETGKYQPQHF; CDR3nt: TGTGCCAGCAGCTTAGAGACAGGGAAATATCAGCCCCAGCATTTT
d_gene: TRBD1; j_gene: TRBJ2-2; abundance: -; v_gene: TRBV29-1; CDR3aa: CSVGIGQAYTGELFF; CDR3nt: TGCAGCGTGGGGATCGGACAGGCCTACACCGGGGAGCTGTTTTTT
d_gene: TRBD1; j_gene: TRBJ1-1; abundance: -; v_gene: TRBV6-4; CDR3aa: CASRQTGRNTEAFF; CDR3nt: TGTGCCAGCAGGCAGACAGGGAGGAACACTGAAGCTTTCTTT
d_gene: -; j_gene: TRBJ2-7; abundance: once; v_gene: TRBV7-2; CDR3aa: CASSLVRAYEQYF; CDR3nt: TGTGCCAGCAGCTTAGTGAGGGCCTACGAGCAGTACTTC
d_gene: TRBD1; j_gene: TRBJ2-1; abundance: -; v_gene: TRBV5-1; CDR3aa: CASSLGGQGRNEQFF; CDR3nt: TGCGCCAGCAGCTTGGGGGGACAGGGCCGAAATGAGCAGTTCTTC
d_gene: -; j_gene: TRBJ1-2; abundance: -; v_gene: TRBV5-1; CDR3aa: CASSLEGNYGYTF; CDR3nt: TGCGCCAGCAGCTTGGAAGGGAACTATGGCTACACCTTC
d_gene: -; j_gene: TRBJ2-4; abundance: -; v_gene: TRBV5-4; CDR3aa: CASSSWGAEAKNIQYF; CDR3nt: TGTGCCAGCAGCAGTTGGGGGGCGGAAGCCAAAAACATTCAGTACTTC
d_gene: -; j_gene: TRBJ1-2; abundance: -; v_gene: TRBV2; CDR3aa: CASPSSPGRDYGYTF; CDR3nt: TGTGCCAGCCCCTCCTCCCCTGGACGTGACTATGGCTACACCTTC
d_gene: -; j_gene: TRBJ2-2; abundance: -; v_gene: TRBV11-2; CDR3aa: CASSLFASPTGELFF; CDR3nt: TGTGCCAGCAGCTTATTCGCTAGCCCCACCGGGGAGCTGTTTTTT
d_gene: -; j_gene: TRBJ1-2; abundance: -; v_gene: TRBV7-6; CDR3aa: CASSLLGDGLYGYTF; CDR3nt: TGTGCCAGCAGCTTACTTGGGGACGGCTTATATGGCTACACCTTC
d_gene: TRBD1; j_gene: TRBJ1-4; abundance: -; v_gene: TRBV19; CDR3aa: CASRDQGAEEKLFF; CDR3nt: TGTGCCAGTAGAGACCAGGGGGCGGAGGAAAAACTGTTTTTT
d_gene: -; j_gene: TRBJ2-2; abundance: -; v_gene: TRBV4-1; CDR3aa: CASSHPPRRPGELFF; CDR3nt: TGCGCCAGCAGCCATCCACCCAGGCGCCCCGGGGAGCTGTTTTTT
d_gene: TRBD2; j_gene: TRBJ2-3; abundance: -; v_gene: TRBV28; CDR3aa: CASSLGVAGRTDTQYF; CDR3nt: TGTGCCAGCAGTTTAGGAGTAGCGGGACGCACAGATACGCAGTATTTT
d_gene: TRBD1; j_gene: TRBJ1-2; abundance: -; v_gene: TRBV2; CDR3aa: CARSGGYDRGYTF; CDR3nt: TGTGCCAGATCAGGGGGCTACGATCGGGGCTACACCTTC
d_gene: -; j_gene: TRBJ1-5; abundance: -; v_gene: TRBV6-1; CDR3aa: CASSRGAVRQPQHF; CDR3nt: TGTGCCAGCAGTCGGGGTGCGGTAAGGCAGCCCCAGCATTTT
d_gene: -; j_gene: TRBJ1-1; abundance: -; v_gene: TRBV11-3; CDR3aa: CASSPGGPGSNTEAFF; CDR3nt: TGTGCCAGCAGCCCGGGAGGTCCGGGGTCGAACACTGAAGCTTTCTTT
d_gene: TRBD1; j_gene: TRBJ1-4; abundance: -; v_gene: TRBV7-9; CDR3aa: CASSVDRGREKLFF; CDR3nt: TGTGCCAGCAGCGTTGACAGGGGGCGTGAAAAACTGTTTTTT
d_gene: -; j_gene: TRBJ1-3; abundance: -; v_gene: TRBV6-1; CDR3aa: CASSEATFGNTIYF; CDR3nt: TGTGCCAGCAGTGAAGCGACATTCGGAAACACCATATATTTT
d_gene: -; j_gene: TRBJ2-1; abundance: -; v_gene: TRBV9; CDR3aa: CASSVAPGWGLSGNEQFF; CDR3nt: TGTGCCAGCAGTGTGGCTCCCGGGTGGGGCCTGTCTGGGAATGAGCAGTTCTTC